The 21 T cell receptor beta chains below come from one sample, sequenced in a study of T-cell reconstitution after alpha-beta-depleted transplantation in children. TCRbeta library preparation incorporated unique molecular identifiers. Each CDR3 protein is one row after TCRdb ran MiXCR on the PCR reads. The sample shows around 380,000 distinct CDR3 sequences, 11% of them seen only once. Sequencing used PBMCs from the stem cell graft donor, obtained from the stem cell graft. The receptors were gathered from a human donor who donated a stem cell graft to a child with acute myeloid leukemia.

The J gene is TRBJ2-1, the V gene TRBV9; 8 bases fit TRBD2. This CDR3 has 16 residues. CDR1 SGDLS and CDR2 YYNGEE come from the germline V gene. The V segment lost 3 bases and the J segment 8 bases; nucleotides outside the gene matches: 13. The CDR3 is CASSGSSGGGSDEQFF. The CDR3 nucleotides are TGTGCCAGCAGCGGATCCTCCGGGGGGGGCAGCGATGAGCAGTTCTTC.

This clonotype was picked up one time. The chain employs TRBV20-1 and TRBJ2-1; a possible D gene is TRBD2 (5 bases). Deletions cut 1 base from V and 9 bases from J, with 19 bases between. Germline V gene lookup returns CDR1 DFQATT and CDR2 SNEGSKA (reference sequence). The length of the CDR3 is 15 residues. Here the CDR3 reads CSARVPSRRLSEQFF. CDR3 bases: TGCAGTGCTAGAGTTCCTAGCAGGAGACTAAGTGAGCAGTTCTTC.

The rearrangement joins TRBV3-1 to TRBJ2-5; no clear D gene. CDR1 and CDR2 from the germline V gene are LGHDT and YNNKEL (reference sequence). The V and J ends lost 0 bases and 4 bases respectively, with 9 bases between them. The CDR3 covers 14 residues. CDR3 protein: CASSQDEYRETQYF. The CDR3 nucleotides read TGTGCCAGCAGCCAAGACGAGTATCGAGAGACCCAGTACTTC.

This rearrangement joins TRBV7-2 to TRBJ2-3; D gene uncertain. The CDR3 loop spans 13 amino acids. Germline CDR1 reads SGHTA; CDR2 reads FQGNSA. Trimming cost V 10 bases and J 4 bases, with 15 bases left between them. The CDR3: CANAIPGADTQYF. The CDR3 coding sequence is TGTGCCAACGCCATCCCTGGGGCAGATACGCAGTATTTT.

This clonotype came up many times. The chain has TRBV9 and TRBJ2-3; no definite D call. The germline gives CDR1 SGDLS, CDR2 YYNGEE. V dropped 0 bases and J dropped 2 bases, with 7 bases sitting between them. The CDR3 has 14 residues. DNA for the CDR3: TGTGCCAGCAGCGTAGGCGGCTACACAGATACGCAGTATTTT. Its protein is CASSVGGYTDTQYF.

The V gene is TRBV20-1, the J gene TRBJ1-2; D gene uncertain. V lost 1 base and J lost 1, with 7 bases in between. Germline-derived CDR1 and CDR2 are DFQATT and SNEGSKA (reference sequence). CDR3 length: 13 amino acids. The CDR3 bases are TGCAGTGCTAGAGGAACGGATAACTATGGCTACACCTTC. It encodes CSARGTDNYGYTF.

The rearrangement uses TRBV9 and TRBJ1-1; no clear D. Per germline, CDR1 SGDLS and CDR2 YYNGEE. V shed 4 bases and J shed 1 base, with 17 bases lying between them. The CDR3 totals 16 residues. Here the CDR3 DNA reads TGTGCCAGCAGCTCGACGCGGCTACTCGCGAACACTGAAGCTTTCTTT. Protein sequence: CASSSTRLLANTEAFF.

This chain joins TRBV12-3 or TRBV12-4 and TRBJ1-2; D is possibly TRBD1 (5 bases). This CDR3 spans 15 amino acids. Trimming removed 3 bases at V and 5 bases at J, with 16 bases between. The CDR3 nucleotides are TGTGCCAGCAGTTTTATGGCAGGGTCGCAATATGGCTACACCTTC. Protein: CASSFMAGSQYGYTF.

The chain links TRBV9 to TRBJ2-3, with a weak D call TRBD1 (5 bases). CDR1 SGDLS and CDR2 YYNGEE come from the germline V gene. There are 14 residues in the CDR3. The V and J ends lost 1 base and 2 bases respectively, with 8 bases between them. CDR3 loop: CASSVRQYTDTQYF. The CDR3 DNA reads as TGTGCCAGCAGCGTAAGACAGTACACAGATACGCAGTATTTT.

This clonotype was seen a single time. The germline gene is not matched at one end of the junction; a read error may be the cause. The chain is built from TRBV5-1 and TRBJ1-6, with D uncertain. There are 14 residues in the CDR3. Germline V lookup: CDR1 SGHRS, CDR2 YFSETQ. This chain's CDR3 is CASSTGQLNSPPHF. CDR3 sequence (DNA): TGCGCCAGCAGCACCGGTCAGCTCAATTCACCCCCCCACTTT.

This clonotype was counted between two and nine times. At one boundary the junction diverges from the germline segment, which might be a read error. The chain carries TRBV29-1 and TRBJ1-2, with D hard to call. The CDR3 sequence is 12 residues long. CDR1 is SQVTM, CDR2 ANQGSEA, per germline. The CDR3 DNA reads as TGCAGCGTTCAAGACACTTACTATGGCTACACCTTC. It encodes CSVQDTYYGYTF.

This clonotype has only a few counts. This chain connects TRBV6-1 to TRBJ2-1, with 7 bases identical to TRBD2. The V gene end was trimmed by 5 bases and the J gene end by 5 bases; junction bases not matched to a gene: 15. CDR1 MNHNS and CDR2 SASEGT come from the germline V gene. The CDR3 is made up of 17 amino acids. CDR3 loop: CASSRRALAVANNEQFF. CDR3 nucleotide sequence: TGTGCCAGCAGTCGACGGGCGCTAGCGGTGGCCAACAATGAGCAGTTCTTC.

This chain links TRBV12-3 or TRBV12-4 with TRBJ1-6; D is unclear. CDR3 length equals 14 residues. V shed 6 bases and J shed 10 bases, with 16 bases lying between them. CDR3 in amino acids: CASSLGSERSPLHF. Written as DNA, the CDR3 is TGTGCCAGCAGCTTGGGGAGTGAAAGGTCACCCCTCCACTTT.

This clonotype was seen a few times. This chain joins TRBV11-1 and TRBJ2-1; TRBD1 aligns across 9 bases. V was pared by 8 bases and J by 3 bases, with 20 bases of the junction left unmatched. Germline CDR1 is SGHAT and CDR2 is FQDESV (reference sequence). There are 19 residues in the CDR3. CDR3 bases: TGTGCCAGCCACCTCCGGGACAGGGTAGACCCCGCCAGCTACAATGAGCAGTTCTTC. This translates into CASHLRDRVDPASYNEQFF.

This clonotype was seen ten or more times. This chain uses TRBV5-1 with TRBJ2-7; D is ambiguous. This CDR3 is 11 amino acids long. Trimming removed 5 bases from V and 3 bases from J, with 6 bases in between. Germline assignment: CDR1 SGHRS and CDR2 YFSETQ. The chain's CDR3 is CASSGDYEQYF. The CDR3 nucleotides read TGCGCCAGCAGTGGGGACTACGAGCAGTACTTC.

The chain recombines TRBV7-2 with TRBJ2-7; 8 nucleotides align to TRBD1. The germline V gene has CDR1 SGHTA and CDR2 FQGNSA. J lost 5 bases, V lost 6 bases, and 9 bases had no gene match. CDR3 length: 14 amino acids. CDR3 loop: CASSWTRGPNEQYF. The DNA of the CDR3 is TGTGCCAGCAGTTGGACCAGGGGGCCCAACGAGCAGTACTTC.

As to this clonotype: The germline gene is not matched at one end of the junction; a read error may be the cause. The genes are TRBV12-3 or TRBV12-4 and TRBJ1-5, with 9 positions matching TRBD1. This CDR3 has 17 amino acids. As DNA, the CDR3 is TGTGCCAGCTGTTTAGTATCTGGGACAGGGTCGCGGCAGCCCCAGCATTTT. As protein: CASCLVSGTGSRQPQHF.

This clonotype was observed a handful of times. CDR3 region: CASSPPGQTLKPFF. The CDR3, as DNA: TGTGCCAGCAGCCCGCCAGGACAGACACTGAAGCCTTTCTTT. This chain joins TRBV7-2 and TRBJ1-1; the D gene is possibly TRBD1 (6 bases). Germline CDR1 and CDR2: SGHTA and FQGNSA. With 5 bases removed from V and 12 bases from J, the gap between germline ends came to 22 bases. This CDR3 is built from 14 residues.

The sample holds a few counts of this clonotype. J is TRBJ2-7 and V is TRBV3-1; 10 nucleotides align to TRBD2. The CDR3 is 15 residues long. The V gene's germline CDR1 is LGHDT and CDR2 YNNKEL (reference sequence). The V segment lost 4 bases and the J segment 4 bases; nucleotides outside the gene matches: 7. The CDR3 nucleotides are TGTGCCAGCAGCCCCGGGACTAGCGACGAATACGAGCAGTACTTC. Translated, it gives CASSPGTSDEYEQYF.

This chain joins TRBV11-2 and TRBJ2-2; D is uncertain. Germline lookup yields CDR1 SGHAT and CDR2 FQNNGV. Trimming removed 1 base at V and 1 base at J, with 10 bases between. This CDR3 is built from 16 residues. The CDR3 reads CASSLGVGLNTGELFF. The CDR3 nucleotides read TGTGCCAGCAGCTTAGGTGTGGGCCTGAACACCGGGGAGCTGTTTTTT.

This clonotype was recorded a few times. The chain employs TRBV15 and TRBJ1-2, with D possibly TRBD1 on 6 matching bases. CDR3 length: 13 amino acids. Germline assignment: CDR1 LNHNV and CDR2 YYDKDF (reference sequence). Deletions cut 9 bases from V and 4 bases from J, with 15 bases between. The CDR3 reads CATSSQGSYGYTF. The DNA of the CDR3 is TGTGCCACTTCGTCACAGGGTTCCTATGGCTACACCTTC.